Following are 19 T cell receptor beta chains from one sample sequenced in a study of blood T cells in healthy people across ages. A J-beta primer mix and a sample-barcoded 5' primer were used in a second PCR of roughly 6 to 11 cycles. MiXCR was run by TCRdb on the 5' RACE reads, yielding one entry per CDR3 protein. The sample carries hundreds of thousands of distinct CDR3 sequences, less than 80% recorded once. Input material: blood. The receptors were gathered from a man younger than 40 in good health.

The chain joins TRBV18 to TRBJ2-7; 10 bases are shared with TRBD1. The CDR3 consists of 12 residues. Per germline, CDR1 KGHSH and CDR2 LQKENI. V shed 9 bases, J shed 5 bases, and the junction held 4 bases outside the gene matches. For the CDR3, the DNA is TGTGCCAGTTCCGGACAGGGGGACGAGCAGTACTTC. Its protein product is CASSGQGDEQYF.

The chain couples TRBV7-2 to TRBJ2-3; possibly TRBD1 for D (5 bases). Germline V gene lookup returns CDR1 SGHTA and CDR2 FQGNSA. V was clipped by 1 base and J by 7 bases, with 12 bases between them. This CDR3 is built from 14 residues. The DNA of the CDR3 is TGTGCCAGCAGCTTAGAAGGGGCTAGTAATACGCAGTATTTT. Its protein is CASSLEGASNTQYF. The variable domain in full, completed from reference TRBV7-2 and TRBJ2-3, reads GAGVSQSPSNKVTEKGKDVELRCDPISGHTALYWYRQSLGQGLEFLIYFQGNSAPDKSGLPSDRFSAERTGGSVSTLTIQRTQQEDSAVYLCASSLEGASNTQYFGPGTRLTVL.

For the CDR3, the DNA is TGTGCCAGCAGTCCTCGGGACAGGGGGGTTCGGGGCTACACCTTC. It translates to CASSPRDRGVRGYTF. The chain employs TRBV12-3 or TRBV12-4 and TRBJ1-2; TRBD1 agrees at 11 bases. V gave up 5 bases and J gave up 8 bases; unmatched junction bases: 10. The CDR3 is made up of 15 amino acids.

This chain joins TRBV5-1 and TRBJ2-3, with 10 bases fitting TRBD1. This CDR3 has 15 amino acids. The V gene end was trimmed by 4 bases and the J gene end by 4 bases; junction bases not matched to a gene: 6. Germline V gene lookup returns CDR1 SGHRS and CDR2 YFSETQ. CDR3 sequence (DNA): TGCGCCAGCAGCATCGGGACAGGGGAGGCAGATACGCAGTATTTT. This encodes CASSIGTGEADTQYF.

CDR3 protein: CATSREGLATNEKLFF. For the CDR3, the DNA is TGTGCCACCAGCAGAGAGGGGCTAGCAACTAATGAAAAACTGTTTTTT. This chain links TRBV15 with TRBJ1-4; TRBD1 might be the D (5 bases). Trimming pared 0 bases from V and 0 bases from J, leaving 8 bases between. CDR3 length: 16 amino acids. Per germline, CDR1 LNHNV and CDR2 YYDKDF (reference sequence).

This clonotype came up many times. The junction and the germline gene differ at one end; a read error may be behind it. J is TRBJ2-7 and V is TRBV5-1, with D uncertain. The CDR3 is 11 amino acids. CDR1 is SGHRS, CDR2 YFSETQ, per germline. The CDR3 here is CASSSNYEQYF. Here the CDR3 DNA reads TGTGCCAGCAGCTCAAACTACGAGCAGTACTTC.

The chain combines TRBV27 with TRBJ2-3, with 10 nucleotides matching TRBD2. The CDR3 sequence is 15 residues long. After removal of 7 bases from V and 2 bases from J, the junction contained 6 bases not matched to a gene. Germline loops: CDR1 MNHEY, CDR2 SMNVEV (reference sequence). The CDR3 coding sequence is TGTGCCAGCACCGGGCTAGCGGGAGCCACAGATACGCAGTATTTT. This sequence encodes CASTGLAGATDTQYF.

This chain connects TRBV7-9 to TRBJ2-5; no clear D gene. CDR3 size: 16 residues. The V gene's germline CDR1 is SEHNR and CDR2 FQNEAQ (reference sequence). The V and J ends lost 1 base and 1 base respectively, with 13 bases between them. The CDR3, as DNA: TGTGCCAGCAGCTTAGGCACCCCCTTAGGCCAAGAGACCCAGTACTTC. Translating it yields CASSLGTPLGQETQYF.

The chain couples TRBV18 to TRBJ1-1, with 9 bases identical to TRBD1. Germline trimming cut 4 bases from V and 1 base from J; bases unmatched to any gene: 7. CDR1 is KGHSH and CDR2 is LQKENI in the germline V gene. This CDR3 region has 16 residues. CDR3 nucleotide sequence: TGTGCCAGCTCACGCCGGGACAGGGTTGGGAACACTGAAGCTTTCTTT. It specifies CASSRRDRVGNTEAFF.

The V and J genes are TRBV2 and TRBJ1-4; no definite D call. Germline assignment: CDR1 SNHLY and CDR2 FYNNEI. The V gene lost 6 bases and the J gene lost 6 bases, with 8 bases spanning the gap. There are 12 residues in the CDR3. CDR3 region: CASRGLDEKLFF. CDR3 DNA: TGTGCCAGCAGAGGGTTGGATGAAAAACTGTTTTTT.

The chain has TRBV3-1 and TRBJ2-3; no reliable D call. Germline assignment: CDR1 LGHDT and CDR2 YNNKEL (reference sequence). CDR3 length: 14 amino acids. Trimming left V 6 bases short and J 1 base short, with 11 bases between. The CDR3 DNA is TGTGCCAGCAGTTCCCGGGTCGGCACAGATACGCAGTATTTT. This sequence encodes CASSSRVGTDTQYF.

This clonotype has more than one count but fewer than ten. J is TRBJ1-6 and V is TRBV12-3 or TRBV12-4; 7 bases align to TRBD1. The trim removed 7 bases at V and 0 bases at J, leaving 15 bases unmatched. CDR3 length: 19 amino acids. CDR3 sequence (DNA): TGTGCCAGCATTACCCGACAGGGTACGCCAAGCTCCTATAATTCACCCCTCCACTTT. This encodes CASITRQGTPSSYNSPLHF.

The chain links TRBV12-3 or TRBV12-4 to TRBJ2-6; the D is unclear. The V end lost 7 bases, the J end lost 0 bases, and 10 bases lay between the germline ends. The length of the CDR3 is 15 residues. This CDR3 reads CASILDGSGANVLTF. As DNA, the CDR3 is TGTGCCAGCATCCTCGACGGCTCTGGGGCCAACGTCCTGACTTTC.

The J gene is TRBJ2-7, the V gene TRBV7-2; D is unresolved. Near its end, the DNA agrees better with TRBJ2-5, so the J call may be wrong. Germline CDR1 SGHTA, CDR2 FQGNSA. This CDR3 has 17 amino acids. CDR3 loop: CASSQNGGAHRGETQYF. CDR3 DNA sequence: TGTGCCAGCAGCCAAAACGGCGGAGCACACAGAGGAGAGACCCAGTACTTC.

This clonotype was observed a handful of times. V usage is TRBV5-1 and J usage is TRBJ2-1; possibly TRBD1 for D (6 bases). Germline CDR1 reads SGHRS; CDR2 reads YFSETQ. The length of the CDR3 is 17 residues. V dropped 4 bases and J dropped 1 base, with 18 bases sitting between them. The CDR3 bases are TGCGCCAGCAGCATCACAGGGACCTCCAAATCCTACAATGAGCAGTTCTTC. The encoded protein is CASSITGTSKSYNEQFF.

The CDR3 region is CASRPPGTGSYEQYF. In DNA form, the CDR3 reads TGTGCCAGCAGACCACCCGGGACAGGAAGCTACGAGCAGTACTTC. The chain recombines TRBV28 with TRBJ2-7; 8 bases are shared with TRBD1. The CDR3 runs 15 residues. Germline loops: CDR1 MDHEN, CDR2 SYDVKM. The J segment lost 3 bases and the V segment lost 6 bases, leaving 10 bases of the junction unmatched.

V gene TRBV27 combines with J gene TRBJ2-4; TRBD1 might be the D (5 bases). V was clipped by 7 bases and J by 3 bases, with 19 bases between them. CDR3 length: 16 residues. The germline V gene encodes CDR1 MNHEY and CDR2 SMNVEV (reference sequence). The CDR3 sequence is CASIPMTAPLKNIQYF. The CDR3 region has the DNA TGTGCCAGCATTCCTATGACAGCGCCTCTCAAAAACATTCAGTACTTC.

V is TRBV4-2 and J is TRBJ2-5; 9 bases are shared with TRBD2. Trimming removed 0 bases from V and 5 bases from J; junction bases left unmatched: 13. Germline V CDR1 and CDR2: LGHNA, YNFKEQ. The CDR3 is 18 residues long. The CDR3 loop is CASSQDLQGGGALETQYF. CDR3 in DNA: TGTGCCAGCAGCCAAGATCTTCAGGGCGGGGGGGCGTTGGAGACCCAGTACTTC.

This chain links TRBV30 with TRBJ1-2, with D possibly TRBD1 on 5 matching bases. This CDR3 has 13 amino acids. From germline, CDR1 is GTSNPN and CDR2 SVGIG (reference sequence). Trimming cost V 3 bases and J 4 bases, with 12 bases left between them. CDR3 sequence: CAWRRRGGYGYTF. CDR3 sequence (DNA): TGTGCCTGGAGGCGCCGTGGGGGCTATGGCTACACCTTC.